The 9 T cell receptor beta chains reported below all come from one sample, sequenced in a study of blood T cell repertoires in COVID-19. Sequenced by immunoSEQ multiplex PCR; TCRdb stores in-frame clones only, minus some. The table includes fewer than 250,000 clones, approximately 88% detected once. The sample taken for sequencing was PBMCs or T cells enriched from blood (not recorded which). These receptors were taken from a woman under 40 with acute COVID-19.

The chain links TRBV27 to TRBJ1-5; possibly TRBD1 for D (5 bases). Germline V lookup: CDR1 MNHEY, CDR2 SMNVEV (reference sequence). V lost 6 bases and J 3 bases, leaving 12 bases between the germline ends. This CDR3 comprises 14 residues. CDR3 bases: TGTGCCAGCAGACAGGAACAGTACAATCAGCCCCAGCATTTT. This translates into CASRQEQYNQPQHF.

The chain is built from TRBV5-5 and TRBJ1-6; D might be TRBD1 (6 bases). Germline V gene sequence: CDR1 SGHKS, CDR2 YYEKEE (reference sequence). The germline V and J ends were trimmed by 5 bases and 5 bases, with 8 bases remaining between them. The CDR3 has 13 residues. This chain's CDR3 is CASSQGNNSPLHF. The CDR3 DNA reads as TGTGCCAGCAGTCAGGGGAATAATTCACCCCTCCACTTT.

V is TRBV11-3 and J is TRBJ2-3; 11 nucleotides agree with TRBD2. This CDR3 contains 16 residues. V shed 4 bases and J 2 bases; nucleotides not matched to a gene: 5. From germline, CDR1 is SGHNT and CDR2 YENEEA. The CDR3 loop is CASSSQTSGNTDTQYF. The DNA of the CDR3 is TGTGCCAGCAGCTCACAGACTAGCGGGAACACAGATACGCAGTATTTT.

This sequence joins TRBV5-1 and TRBJ1-2; no firm D call. CDR3 length: 14 amino acids. Trimming took off 4 bases at V and 6 bases at J, with 16 bases between the two ends. Germline lookup yields CDR1 SGHRS and CDR2 YFSETQ. CDR3 DNA: TGCGCCAGCAGCCCACACGTTTCGCTCGATGGCTACACCTTC. As protein: CASSPHVSLDGYTF.

This clone was detected a few times. The chain employs TRBV11-2 and TRBJ2-7; perhaps TRBD1 as D (5 bases). The CDR3 has 14 residues. V was pared by 0 bases and J by 5 bases, with 11 bases between. Per germline, CDR1 SGHAT and CDR2 FQNNGV. The CDR3 sequence is CASSLDALTDEQYF. CDR3 DNA sequence: TGTGCCAGCAGCTTAGATGCTTTGACAGACGAGCAGTACTTC.

V gene TRBV5-1 combines with J gene TRBJ2-3, with TRBD2 matching over 8 bases. V shed 1 base and J 4 bases; nucleotides not matched to a gene: 5. The CDR3 sequence is 15 residues long. Germline assignment: CDR1 SGHRS and CDR2 YFSETQ. Written as DNA, the CDR3 is TGCGCCAGCAGCTTGCGCGGGGGGCAGGCAGATACGCAGTATTTT. Protein sequence: CASSLRGGQADTQYF.

This clone was picked up one time. This chain connects TRBV15 to TRBJ2-5, with no clear D. Germline CDR1 reads LNHNV; CDR2 reads YYDKDF (reference sequence). The CDR3 has 13 amino acids. Trimming took off 9 bases at V and 0 bases at J, with 11 bases between the two ends. This chain's CDR3 is CATTAGYQETQYF. The CDR3, as DNA: TGTGCCACAACCGCCGGGTACCAAGAGACCCAGTACTTC.

The chain has TRBV7-2 and TRBJ1-1, with D tentatively TRBD1 (6 bases). Trimming shortened V by 5 bases and J by 9 bases, and 16 bases separated the two germline ends. Germline CDR1 and CDR2: SGHTA and FQGNSA. The CDR3 is 13 residues long. The CDR3, as DNA: TGTGCCAGCAGCGCTCAAACCCAGGGGCAAGCTTTCTTT. Translation gives CASSAQTQGQAFF.

This chain links TRBV4-1 with TRBJ1-2; D call uncertain. CDR1 and CDR2 (germline): MGHRA, YSYEKL. The CDR3 runs to 13 residues. Deletions cut 4 bases from V and 0 bases from J, with 6 bases between. The CDR3 is CASSRGANYGYTF. In DNA form, the CDR3 reads TGCGCCAGCAGCCGAGGAGCTAACTATGGCTACACCTTC.